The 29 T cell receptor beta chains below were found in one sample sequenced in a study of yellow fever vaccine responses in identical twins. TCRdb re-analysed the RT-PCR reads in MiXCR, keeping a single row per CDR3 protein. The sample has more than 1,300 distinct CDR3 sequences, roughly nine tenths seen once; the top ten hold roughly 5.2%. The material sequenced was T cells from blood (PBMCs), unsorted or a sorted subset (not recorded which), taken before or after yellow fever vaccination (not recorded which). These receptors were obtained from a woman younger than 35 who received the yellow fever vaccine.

CDR3 nucleotides: TGTGCCAGCAGGGGCGACAGAACCTACGAGCAGTACTTC. This translates into CASRGDRTYEQYF. The chain links TRBV14 to TRBJ2-7; TRBD1 might be the D (5 bases). Germline V gives CDR1 SGHDN, CDR2 FVKESK. CDR3 size: 13 residues. With 6 bases removed from V and 2 bases from J, the gap between germline ends came to 11 bases.

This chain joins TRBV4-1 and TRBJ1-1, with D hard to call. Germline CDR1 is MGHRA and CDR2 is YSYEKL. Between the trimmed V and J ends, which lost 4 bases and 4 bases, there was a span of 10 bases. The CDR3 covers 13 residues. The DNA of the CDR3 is TGCGCCAGCAGCCTCCTCATAGTCACTGAAGCTTTCTTT. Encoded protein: CASSLLIVTEAFF.

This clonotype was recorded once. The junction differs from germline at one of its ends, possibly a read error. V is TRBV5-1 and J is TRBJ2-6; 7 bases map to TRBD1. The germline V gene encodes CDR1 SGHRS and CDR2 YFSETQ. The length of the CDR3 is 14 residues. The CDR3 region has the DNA TGCGCCAGCAGCTTGGTCCAGGGGGACAACGTCCTGACTTTC. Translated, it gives CASSLVQGDNVLTF. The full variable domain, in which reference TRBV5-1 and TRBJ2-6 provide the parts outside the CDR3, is KAGVTQTPRYLIKTRGQQVTLSCSPISGHRSVSWYQQTPGQGLQFLFEYFSETQRNKGNFPGRFSGRQFSNSRSEMNVSTLELGDSALYLCASSLVQGDNVLTFGAGSRLTVL.

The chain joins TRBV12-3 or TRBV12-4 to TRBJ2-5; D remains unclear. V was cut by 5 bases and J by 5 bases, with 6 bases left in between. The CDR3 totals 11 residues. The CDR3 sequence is CASSNLETQYF. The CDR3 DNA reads TGTGCCAGCAGTAATCTGGAGACCCAGTACTTC.

The CDR3 loop reads CASSLAIEGIQPQHF. As DNA, the CDR3 is TGTGCCAGCAGTTTAGCGATCGAGGGAATTCAGCCCCAGCATTTT. V and J are TRBV12-3 or TRBV12-4 and TRBJ1-5; D gene ambiguous. V was shortened by 0 bases and J by 6 bases, with 12 bases between the two germline ends. The CDR3 totals 15 residues.

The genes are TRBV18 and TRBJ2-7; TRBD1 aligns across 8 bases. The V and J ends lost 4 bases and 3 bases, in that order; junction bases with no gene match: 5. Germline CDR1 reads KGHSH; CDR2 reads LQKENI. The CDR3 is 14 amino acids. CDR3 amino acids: CASSRGQGYYEQYF. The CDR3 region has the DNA TGTGCCAGCTCACGCGGACAGGGCTACTACGAGCAGTACTTC.

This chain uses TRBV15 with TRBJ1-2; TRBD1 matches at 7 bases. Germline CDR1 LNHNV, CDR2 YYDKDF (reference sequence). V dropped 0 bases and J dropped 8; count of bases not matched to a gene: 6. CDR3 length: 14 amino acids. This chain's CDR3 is CATSRDKGAEGYTF. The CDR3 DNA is TGTGCCACCAGCAGAGATAAGGGGGCAGAAGGCTACACCTTC.

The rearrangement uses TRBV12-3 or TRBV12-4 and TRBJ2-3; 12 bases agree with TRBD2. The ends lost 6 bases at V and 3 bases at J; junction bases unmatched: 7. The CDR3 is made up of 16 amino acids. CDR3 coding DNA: TGTGCCAGCAGCCGACTAGCGGGAGAATTAACAGATACGCAGTATTTT. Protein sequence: CASSRLAGELTDTQYF.

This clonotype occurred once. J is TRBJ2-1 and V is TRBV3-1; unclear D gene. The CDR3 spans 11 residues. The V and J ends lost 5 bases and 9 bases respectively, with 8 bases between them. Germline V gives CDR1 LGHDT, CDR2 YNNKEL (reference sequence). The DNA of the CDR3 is TGTGCCAGCAGCAACACCGGTGAGCAGTTCTTC. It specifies CASSNTGEQFF.

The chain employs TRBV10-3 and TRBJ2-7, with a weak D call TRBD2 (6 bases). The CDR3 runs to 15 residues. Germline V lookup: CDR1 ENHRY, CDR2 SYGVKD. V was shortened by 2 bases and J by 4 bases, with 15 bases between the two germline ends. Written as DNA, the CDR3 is TGTGCCATCAGTGAGCAACTGGGGGGTAGGTACGAGCAGTACTTC. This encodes CAISEQLGGRYEQYF.

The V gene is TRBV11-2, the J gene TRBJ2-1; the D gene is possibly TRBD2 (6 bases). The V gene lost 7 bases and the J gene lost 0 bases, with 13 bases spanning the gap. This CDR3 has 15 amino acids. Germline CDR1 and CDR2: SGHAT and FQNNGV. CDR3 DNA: TGTGCCAGCACCTGGGGGGATTTCTCCTACAATGAGCAGTTCTTC. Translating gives CASTWGDFSYNEQFF.

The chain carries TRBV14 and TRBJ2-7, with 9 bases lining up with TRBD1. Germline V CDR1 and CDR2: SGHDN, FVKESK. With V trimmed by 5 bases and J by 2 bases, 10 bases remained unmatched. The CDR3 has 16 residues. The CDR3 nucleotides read TGTGCCAGCAGCACCACGGACAGGGGAGTAACCTACGAGCAGTACTTC. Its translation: CASSTTDRGVTYEQYF.

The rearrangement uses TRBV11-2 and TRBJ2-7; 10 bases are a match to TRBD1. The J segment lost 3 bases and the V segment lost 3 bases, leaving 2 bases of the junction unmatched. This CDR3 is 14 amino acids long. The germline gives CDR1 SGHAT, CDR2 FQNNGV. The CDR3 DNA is TGTGCCAGCAGCTTGACAGGGGGCCTCTACGAGCAGTACTTC. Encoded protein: CASSLTGGLYEQYF. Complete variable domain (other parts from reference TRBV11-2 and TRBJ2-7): EAGVAQSPRYKIIEKRQSVAFWCNPISGHATLYWYQQILGQGPKLLIQFQNNGVVDDSQLPKDRFSAERLKGVDSTLKIQPAKLEDSAVYLCASSLTGGLYEQYFGPGTRLTVT.

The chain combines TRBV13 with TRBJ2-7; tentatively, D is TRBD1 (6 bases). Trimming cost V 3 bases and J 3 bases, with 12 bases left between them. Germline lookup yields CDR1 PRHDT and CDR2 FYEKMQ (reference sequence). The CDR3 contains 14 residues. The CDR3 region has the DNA TGTGCCAGCAGCTTTACAGGGTCTCTCTACGAGCAGTACTTC. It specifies CASSFTGSLYEQYF.

CDR3 nucleotides: TGTGCCAGCAGTACGGGACATAGGGACACTGAAGCTTTCTTT. This translates into CASSTGHRDTEAFF. This chain connects TRBV6-1 to TRBJ1-1; tentatively, D is TRBD1 (6 bases). This CDR3 comprises 14 residues. Trimming pared 5 bases from V and 3 bases from J, leaving 13 bases between. Germline V gives CDR1 MNHNS, CDR2 SASEGT.

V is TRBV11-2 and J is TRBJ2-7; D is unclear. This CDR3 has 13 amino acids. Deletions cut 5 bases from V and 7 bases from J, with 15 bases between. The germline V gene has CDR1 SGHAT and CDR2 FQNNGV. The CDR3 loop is CASSQFSSPEQYF. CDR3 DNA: TGTGCCAGCAGCCAGTTTAGTTCTCCGGAGCAGTACTTC.

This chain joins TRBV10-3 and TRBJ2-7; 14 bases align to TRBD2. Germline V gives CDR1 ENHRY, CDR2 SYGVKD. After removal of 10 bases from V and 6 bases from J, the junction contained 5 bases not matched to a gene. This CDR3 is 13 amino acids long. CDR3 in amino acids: CANSGTSGGEQYF. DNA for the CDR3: TGTGCCAACTCCGGGACTAGCGGGGGCGAGCAGTACTTC.

CDR3 nucleotides: TGCGCCAGCAGTCCGACTAGCGGGAAAGGAGAGCAGTTCTTC. Encoded protein: CASSPTSGKGEQFF. The chain employs TRBV4-3 and TRBJ2-1; 11 bases are shared with TRBD2. The CDR3 runs to 14 residues. With V trimmed by 6 bases and J by 10 bases, 8 bases remained unmatched. The germline gives CDR1 LGHNA, CDR2 YSLEER.

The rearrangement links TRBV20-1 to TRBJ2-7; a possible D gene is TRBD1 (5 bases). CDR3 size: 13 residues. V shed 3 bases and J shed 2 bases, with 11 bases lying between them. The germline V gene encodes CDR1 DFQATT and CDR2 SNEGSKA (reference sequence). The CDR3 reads CSASQGPTYEQYF. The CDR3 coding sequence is TGCAGTGCTAGTCAGGGCCCCACCTACGAGCAGTACTTC.

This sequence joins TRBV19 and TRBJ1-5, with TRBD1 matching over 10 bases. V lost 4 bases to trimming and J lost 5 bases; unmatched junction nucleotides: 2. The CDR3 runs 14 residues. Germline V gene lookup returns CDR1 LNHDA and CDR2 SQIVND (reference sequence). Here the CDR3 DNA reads TGTGCCAGTAGTAGACAGGGGGCTTATCAGCCCCAGCATTTT. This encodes CASSRQGAYQPQHF.

CDR3 sequence (DNA): TGTGCCAGCAGACAGGGCGGTGGCACTGAAGCTTTCTTT. Translating gives CASRQGGGTEAFF. The chain recombines TRBV6-1 with TRBJ1-1; D may be TRBD1 (6 bases). The V end lost 6 bases, the J end lost 4 bases, and 12 bases lay between the germline ends. This CDR3 has 13 residues. Germline V lookup: CDR1 MNHNS, CDR2 SASEGT.

The CDR3 loop is CASSLAPGLALVNEQFF. In nucleotides, the CDR3 is TGTGCCAGCAGCTTAGCGCCGGGGCTAGCGCTAGTCAATGAGCAGTTCTTC. This sequence joins TRBV7-2 and TRBJ2-1; tentative D call: TRBD2 (6 bases). The CDR3 runs to 17 residues. V was trimmed by 0 bases and J by 6 bases, leaving 18 bases between them. The V gene's germline CDR1 is SGHTA and CDR2 FQGNSA. Supplemented by reference TRBV7-2 and TRBJ2-1, the full variable domain reads GAGVSQSPSNKVTEKGKDVELRCDPISGHTALYWYRQSLGQGLEFLIYFQGNSAPDKSGLPSDRFSAERTGGSVSTLTIQRTQQEDSAVYLCASSLAPGLALVNEQFFGPGTRLTVL.

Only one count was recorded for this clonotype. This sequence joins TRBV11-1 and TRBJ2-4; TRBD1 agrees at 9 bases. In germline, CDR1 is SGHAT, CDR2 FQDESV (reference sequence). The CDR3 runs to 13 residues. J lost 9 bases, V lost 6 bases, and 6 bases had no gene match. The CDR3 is CASREDRGPIQYF. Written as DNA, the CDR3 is TGTGCCAGCAGAGAGGACAGGGGACCCATTCAGTACTTC.

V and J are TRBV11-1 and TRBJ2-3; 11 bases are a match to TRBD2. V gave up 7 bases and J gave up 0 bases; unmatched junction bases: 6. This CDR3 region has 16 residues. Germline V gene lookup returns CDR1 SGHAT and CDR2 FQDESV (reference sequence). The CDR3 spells CASNVLAGGSTDTQYF. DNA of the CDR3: TGTGCCAGCAACGTTCTAGCGGGAGGCAGCACAGATACGCAGTATTTT. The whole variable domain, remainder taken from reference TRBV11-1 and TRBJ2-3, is EAEVAQSPRYKITEKSQAVAFWCDPISGHATLYWYRQILGQGPELLVQFQDESVVDDSQLPKDRFSAERLKGVDSTLKIQPAELGDSAMYLCASNVLAGGSTDTQYFGPGTRLTVL.

This CDR3 is CASSGAEPLGTYNEQFF. CDR3 nucleotides: TGTGCCAGCAGCGGGGCGGAGCCCCTTGGAACCTACAATGAGCAGTTCTTC. The rearrangement joins TRBV11-1 to TRBJ2-1; D is possibly TRBD1 (5 bases). Germline-derived CDR1 and CDR2 are SGHAT and FQDESV (reference sequence). V was cut by 5 bases and J by 2 bases, with 19 bases left in between. The CDR3 totals 17 residues.

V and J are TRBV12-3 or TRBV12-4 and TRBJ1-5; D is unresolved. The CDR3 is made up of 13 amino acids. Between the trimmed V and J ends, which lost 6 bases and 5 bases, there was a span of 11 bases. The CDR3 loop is CASSLAEDQPQHF. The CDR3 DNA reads TGTGCCAGCAGCCTGGCCGAGGATCAGCCCCAGCATTTT.

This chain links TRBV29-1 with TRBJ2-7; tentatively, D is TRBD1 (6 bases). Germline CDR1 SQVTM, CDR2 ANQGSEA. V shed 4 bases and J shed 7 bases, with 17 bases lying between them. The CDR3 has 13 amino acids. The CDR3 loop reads CSVAGDRPYEQYF. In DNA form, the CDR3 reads TGCAGCGTTGCAGGGGACCGGCCTTATGAGCAGTACTTC.

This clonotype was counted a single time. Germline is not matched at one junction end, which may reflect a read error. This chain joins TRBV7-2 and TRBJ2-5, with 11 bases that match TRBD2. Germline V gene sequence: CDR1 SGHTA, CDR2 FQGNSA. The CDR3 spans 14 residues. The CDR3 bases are TGTGCCAGCAGCGTAGCGGGAGGGCTTAAGACCCAGTACTTC. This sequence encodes CASSVAGGLKTQYF.

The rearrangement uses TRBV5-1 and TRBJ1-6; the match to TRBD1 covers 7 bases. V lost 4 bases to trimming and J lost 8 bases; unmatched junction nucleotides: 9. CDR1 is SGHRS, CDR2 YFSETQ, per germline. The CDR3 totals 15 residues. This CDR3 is CASSLQTGFYSPLHF. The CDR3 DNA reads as TGCGCCAGCAGCCTACAGACAGGGTTCTATTCACCCCTCCACTTT. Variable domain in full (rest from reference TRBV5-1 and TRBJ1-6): KAGVTQTPRYLIKTRGQQVTLSCSPISGHRSVSWYQQTPGQGLQFLFEYFSETQRNKGNFPGRFSGRQFSNSRSEMNVSTLELGDSALYLCASSLQTGFYSPLHFGNGTRLTVT.